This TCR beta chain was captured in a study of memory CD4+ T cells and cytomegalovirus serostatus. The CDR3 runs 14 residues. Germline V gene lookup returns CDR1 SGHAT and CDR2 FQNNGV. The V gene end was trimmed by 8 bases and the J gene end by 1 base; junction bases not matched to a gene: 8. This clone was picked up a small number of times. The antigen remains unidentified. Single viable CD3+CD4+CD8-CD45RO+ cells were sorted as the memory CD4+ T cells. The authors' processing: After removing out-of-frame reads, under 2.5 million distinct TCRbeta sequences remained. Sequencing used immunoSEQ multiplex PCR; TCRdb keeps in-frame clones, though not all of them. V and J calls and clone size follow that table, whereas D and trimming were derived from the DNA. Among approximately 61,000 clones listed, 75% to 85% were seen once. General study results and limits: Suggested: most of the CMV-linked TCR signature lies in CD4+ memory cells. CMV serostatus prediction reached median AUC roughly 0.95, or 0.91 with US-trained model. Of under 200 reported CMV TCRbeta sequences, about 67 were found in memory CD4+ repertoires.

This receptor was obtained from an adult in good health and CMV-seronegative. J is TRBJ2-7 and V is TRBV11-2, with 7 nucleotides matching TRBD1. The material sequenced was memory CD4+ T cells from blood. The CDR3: CASHKTDRSYEQYF. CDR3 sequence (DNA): TGTGCCAGCCATAAAACGGACAGGTCCTACGAGCAGTACTTC. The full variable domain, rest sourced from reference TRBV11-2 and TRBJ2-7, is EAGVAQSPRYKIIEKRQSVAFWCNPISGHATLYWYQQILGQGPKLLIQFQNNGVVDDSQLPKDRFSAERLKGVDSTLKIQPAKLEDSAVYLCASHKTDRSYEQYFGPGTRLTVT.